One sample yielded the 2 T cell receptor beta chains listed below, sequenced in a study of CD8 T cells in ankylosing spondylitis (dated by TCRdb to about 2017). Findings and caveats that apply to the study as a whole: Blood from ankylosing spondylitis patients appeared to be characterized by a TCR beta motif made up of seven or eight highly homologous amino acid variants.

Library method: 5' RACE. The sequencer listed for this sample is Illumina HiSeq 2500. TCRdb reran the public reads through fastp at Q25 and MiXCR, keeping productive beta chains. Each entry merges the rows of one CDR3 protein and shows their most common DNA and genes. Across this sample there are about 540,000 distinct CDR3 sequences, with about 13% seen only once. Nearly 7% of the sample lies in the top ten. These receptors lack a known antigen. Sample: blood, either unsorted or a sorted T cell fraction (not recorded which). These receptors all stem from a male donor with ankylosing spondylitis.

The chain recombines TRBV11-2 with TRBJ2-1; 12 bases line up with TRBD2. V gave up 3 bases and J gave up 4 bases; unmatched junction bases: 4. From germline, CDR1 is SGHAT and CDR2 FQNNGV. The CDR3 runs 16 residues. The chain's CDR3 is CASSFGLAGPYNEQFF. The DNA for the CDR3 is TGTGCCAGCAGCTTCGGACTAGCGGGGCCTTACAATGAGCAGTTCTTC.

The CDR3 region is CSARDPNRNTEAFF. The CDR3, as DNA: TGCAGTGCTAGGGACCCAAACAGAAACACTGAAGCTTTCTTT. The rearrangement links TRBV20-1 to TRBJ1-1; no clear D gene. V was clipped by 3 bases and J by 2 bases, with 13 bases between them. This CDR3 spans 14 amino acids. Germline lookup yields CDR1 DFQATT and CDR2 SNEGSKA (reference sequence).